One sample yielded the 2 T cell receptor beta chains listed below, sequenced in a study of tumor and adjacent non-tumor tissue in lung cancer. The template was RNA from unsorted bulk tissue. The library came from three nested PCR rounds adapted from ARM-PCR protocols. TCRdb called the multiplex PCR reads again in MiXCR, with one record for every CDR3 protein. The sample records about 68,000 distinct CDR3 sequences, about three fifths being singletons. Sequencing input: lung tumor tissue. All receptors come from a man aged 50-59 years with non-small cell lung cancer.

Concerning this clonotype itself: A much larger clone lies one base from this, so it may be a read error. As the CDR3 is not closed by the conserved phenylalanine or tryptophan, this likely results from a read error. This sequence joins TRBV28 and TRBJ2-1, with D unresolved. There are 13 residues in the CDR3. Trimming cost V 4 bases and J 3 bases, with 7 bases left between them. The germline CDR1 and CDR2 sequences are MDHEN and SYDVKM. CDR3 DNA sequence: TGTGCCAGCAGTTCTGGATTCTACAATGAGCAGTTCGTC. It codes for CASSSGFYNEQFV.

This rearrangement joins TRBV12-3 or TRBV12-4 to TRBJ1-5; D is perhaps TRBD1 (5 bases). The CDR3 consists of 14 residues. V lost 0 bases and J lost 7, with 10 bases in between. The CDR3 sequence is CASSLAVGGQPQHF. For the CDR3, the DNA is TGTGCCAGCAGTTTAGCGGTTGGGGGACAGCCCCAGCATTTT.